The sequence of this T cell receptor (delta chain) was determined in a study of Vδ1+ human thymocytes. Study-level results: Highly polyclonal TRG and TRD repertoires with Gaussian CDR3 length distributions appeared in thymus.

The template was reverse-transcribed extracted RNA. Pooled V-gene forward primers with one constant-region reverse primer generated the CDR3 amplicons by multiplex PCR. TCRdb processed the multiplex PCR reads again with the CATT caller. The data contain around 23,000 delta-chain clones, nearly 7.5% of them seen just once; the ten biggest clones take up 0.85% to 1%. This CDR3 is built from 17 residues. J gave up 8 bases and V 0 bases, and 14 bases lay outside the gene matches. The germline V gene encodes CDR1 TSWWSYY and CDR2 QGS. Concerning this clone itself: What it binds is not known.

The specimen was Vdelta1+ gamma-delta thymocytes from the thymus. Subset noted: FACS-sorted CD3+ TCRalphabeta- TCRVdelta1+ TCRVdelta2- thymocytes. The sequence was collected from a girl under three years old who had congenital heart surgery. The chain joins TRDV1 to TRDJ1; 8 bases agree with TRDD3. CDR3 loop: CALGELPRRWGILKLIF. Here the CDR3 DNA reads TGTGCTCTTGGGGAACTACCTAGGCGGTGGGGGATTCTGAAACTCATCTTT.